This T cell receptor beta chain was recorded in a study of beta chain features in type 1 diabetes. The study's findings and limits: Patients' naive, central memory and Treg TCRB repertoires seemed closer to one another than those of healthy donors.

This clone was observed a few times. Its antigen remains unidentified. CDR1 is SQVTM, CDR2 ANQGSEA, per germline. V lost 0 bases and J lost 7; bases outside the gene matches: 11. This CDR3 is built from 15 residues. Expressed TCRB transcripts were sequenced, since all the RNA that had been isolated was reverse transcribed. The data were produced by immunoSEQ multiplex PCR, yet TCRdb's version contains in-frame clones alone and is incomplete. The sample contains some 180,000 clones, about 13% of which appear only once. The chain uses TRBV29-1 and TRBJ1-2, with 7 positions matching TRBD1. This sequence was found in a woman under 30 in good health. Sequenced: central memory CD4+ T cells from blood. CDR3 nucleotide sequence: TGCAGCGTTGAAGAAGTGAGGGACAGAGCGAGTGGCTACACCTTC. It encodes CSVEEVRDRASGYTF.